A selection of T cell receptor beta chains follows, all from one sample in a study of cytomegalovirus exposure and HLA in healthy donors. This table comes from immunoSEQ multiplex PCR, and its TCRdb copy is limited to in-frame clones, with some not included. Among 110,000 or so clones listed, around 68% were seen once. Sequences were obtained from PBMCs. All receptors come from a woman between 40 and 50 years old in good health and CMV-seropositive. CDR3s include the opening cysteine and the closing phenylalanine or tryptophan. D genes are given only for firm matches. Clone sizes are given selectively: once, few, many, or a class where the clone is expanded.

clone size | J gene | D gene | V gene | CDR3 protein | CDR3 DNA
. | TRBJ1-2 | . | TRBV6-1 | CASSENPGTNYGYTF | TGTGCCAGCAGTGAAAACCCAGGGACTAACTATGGCTACACCTTC
. | TRBJ2-7 | . | TRBV15 | CATSRVNLGEQYF | TGTGCCACCAGCAGGGTGAATTTGGGCGAGCAGTACTTC
. | TRBJ2-1 | . | TRBV11-3 | CASSPGAYNEQFF | TGTGCCAGCAGCCCGGGGGCCTACAATGAGCAGTTCTTC
few | TRBJ1-4 | TRBD1 | TRBV7-2 | CASSRGGQGNEKLFF | TGTGCCAGCAGCCGGGGGGGACAGGGAAATGAAAAACTGTTTTTT
. | TRBJ1-1 | . | TRBV28 | CASSFSGAEAFF | TGTGCCAGCAGTTTTTCAGGGGCTGAAGCTTTCTTT
. | TRBJ1-2 | TRBD1 | TRBV7-9 | CASSSGQGPYGYTF | TGTGCCAGCAGCTCCGGACAGGGGCCCTATGGCTACACCTTC
. | TRBJ2-3 | TRBD2 | TRBV4-1 | CASSPRTSGDSTDTQYF | TGCGCCAGCAGCCCAAGGACTAGCGGGGATAGCACAGATACGCAGTATTTT
. | TRBJ2-1 | TRBD1 | TRBV5-1 | CASSQTRQGNEQFF | TGCGCCAGCAGCCAAACTAGACAGGGGAATGAGCAGTTCTTC
. | TRBJ2-1 | . | TRBV7-3 | CASSPSAGWYNEQFF | TGTGCCAGCAGCCCCTCGGCGGGGTGGTACAATGAGCAGTTCTTC
. | TRBJ2-7 | TRBD2 | TRBV6-6 | CASSGTSGASYEQYF | TGTGCCAGCAGTGGCACTAGCGGGGCGTCCTACGAGCAGTACTTC
. | TRBJ2-7 | . | TRBV9 | CASSVEDVTDTAYEQYF | TGTGCCAGCAGCGTAGAGGATGTGACAGATACCGCCTACGAGCAGTACTTC
few | TRBJ2-3 | . | TRBV7-2 | CASSLVSAGLGDTQYF | TGTGCCAGCAGCTTAGTTTCGGCGGGGCTGGGAGATACGCAGTATTTT